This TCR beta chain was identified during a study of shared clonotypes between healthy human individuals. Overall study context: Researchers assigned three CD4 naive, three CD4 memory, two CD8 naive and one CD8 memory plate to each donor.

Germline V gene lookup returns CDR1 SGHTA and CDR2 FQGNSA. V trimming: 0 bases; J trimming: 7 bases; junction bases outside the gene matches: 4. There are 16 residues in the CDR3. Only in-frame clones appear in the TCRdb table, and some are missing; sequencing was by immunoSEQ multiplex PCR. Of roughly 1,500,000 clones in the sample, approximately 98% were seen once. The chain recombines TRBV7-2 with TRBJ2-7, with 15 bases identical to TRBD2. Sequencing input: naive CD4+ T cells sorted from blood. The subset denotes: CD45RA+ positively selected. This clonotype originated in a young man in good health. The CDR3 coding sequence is TGTGCCAGCAGCTTAGCAGGGACTAGCGGGAGGAGTGAGCAGTACTTC. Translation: CASSLAGTSGRSEQYF.